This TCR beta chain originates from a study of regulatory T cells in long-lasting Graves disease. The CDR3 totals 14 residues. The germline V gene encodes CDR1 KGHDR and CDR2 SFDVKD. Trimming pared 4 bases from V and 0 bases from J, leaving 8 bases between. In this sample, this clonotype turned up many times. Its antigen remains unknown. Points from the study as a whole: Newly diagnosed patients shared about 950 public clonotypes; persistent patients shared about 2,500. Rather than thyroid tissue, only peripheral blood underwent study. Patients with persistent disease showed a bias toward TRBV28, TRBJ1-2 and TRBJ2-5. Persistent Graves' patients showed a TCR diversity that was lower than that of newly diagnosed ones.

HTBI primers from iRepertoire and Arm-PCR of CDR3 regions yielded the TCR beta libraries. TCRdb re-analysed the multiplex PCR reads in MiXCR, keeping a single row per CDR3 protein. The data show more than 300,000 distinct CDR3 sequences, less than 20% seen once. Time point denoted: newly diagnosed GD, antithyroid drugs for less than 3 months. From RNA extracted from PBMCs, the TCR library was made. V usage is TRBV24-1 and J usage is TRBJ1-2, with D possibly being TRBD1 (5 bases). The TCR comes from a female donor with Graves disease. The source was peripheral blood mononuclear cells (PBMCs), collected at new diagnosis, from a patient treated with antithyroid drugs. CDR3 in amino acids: CATSDGGTNYGYTF. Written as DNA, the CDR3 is TGTGCCACCAGTGACGGGGGAACTAACTATGGCTACACCTTC.